A selection of T cell receptor beta chains follows, all from one sample in a study of Ad26.COV2.S vaccination and SARS-CoV-2 variants. Profiling relied on immunoSEQ multiplex PCR, and the TCRdb table lists in-frame clones only, not all of them. The sample has about 680,000 clones, roughly nine tenths seen once; the top ten hold roughly 1.5%. The sample here was peripheral blood, taken in a trial of Ad26.COV2.S vaccine versus placebo. The receptor set was obtained from a person aged 18 to 59 who received the Ad26.COV2.S COVID-19 vaccine or a placebo. Both conserved end residues are part of each CDR3. D genes are given only for firm matches. Clone size is given for some rows only: seen once, a few or many times, or a class if the clone is expanded.

NA	TRBV10-1	TRBJ2-3	TRBD1	TGCGCCAGCAGTGACTCGACAGGGTTGGATACGCAGTATTTT	CASSDSTGLDTQYF
NA	TRBV10-3	TRBJ2-7	NA	TGTGCCATCAGCCGGGATGCCCCCACCTACGAGCAGTACTTC	CAISRDAPTYEQYF
NA	TRBV7-2	TRBJ2-1	TRBD2	TGTGCCAGCAGCCCACCGGGACTAGCGGGGGATGAGCAGTTCTTC	CASSPPGLAGDEQFF
few	TRBV6-6	TRBJ2-3	NA	TGTGCCAGCAGGGCCAGTAACACAGATACGCAGTATTTT	CASRASNTDTQYF
NA	TRBV30	TRBJ1-1	NA	TGTGCCTGGAGTGTACTGGTGGCGACTGAAGCTTTCTTT	CAWSVLVATEAFF
NA	TRBV12-3/TRBV12-4	TRBJ1-6	NA	TGTGCCAGCAGTTTTACGGATAATTCACCCCTCCACTTT	CASSFTDNSPLHF
NA	TRBV9	TRBJ2-1	NA	TGTGCCAGCACCATAGGCTCAGGCTATGAGCAGTTCTTC	CASTIGSGYEQFF
NA	TRBV12-3/TRBV12-4	TRBJ2-5	NA	TGTGCCAGCAGTTTACCCCCGGGAGAGACCCAGTACTTC	CASSLPPGETQYF
NA	TRBV7-3	TRBJ2-1	TRBD2	TGTGCCAGCAGCTTAACGCCGAATAGCGGGGGGCAATACAATGAGCAGTTCTTC	CASSLTPNSGGQYNEQFF
NA	TRBV5-4	TRBJ1-2	NA	TGTGCCAGCAGCTCCTATGGGGCAAACTATGGCTACACCTTC	CASSSYGANYGYTF
NA	TRBV7-9	TRBJ2-3	NA	TGTGCCAGCAGCCCGGGACTTAGCACAGATACGCAGTATTTT	CASSPGLSTDTQYF
NA	TRBV7-2	TRBJ2-5	TRBD2	TGTGCCAGCAGCCTGGGCGGGGGGGCCGGAGAGACCCAGTACTTC	CASSLGGGAGETQYF
NA	TRBV7-2	TRBJ2-7	NA	TGTGCCAGCAGCTATAAAATCGGGGCTCCCTACGAGCAGTACTTC	CASSYKIGAPYEQYF
NA	TRBV6-1	TRBJ2-6	NA	TGTGCCAGCAGTGAAGCTGGGGCCAACGTCCTGACTTTC	CASSEAGANVLTF
NA	TRBV2	TRBJ2-3	TRBD2	TGTGCCAGCAGTGGGTGGGGGAGGGCAGATACGCAGTATTTT	CASSGWGRADTQYF
NA	TRBV12-3/TRBV12-4	TRBJ1-1	NA	TGTGCCAGCAGCCGACAGATGAACACTGAAGCTTTCTTT	CASSRQMNTEAFF
NA	TRBV19	TRBJ2-7	TRBD1	TGTGCCAGTAGTCTTCGGACAGGGGACATCTACGAGCAGTACTTC	CASSLRTGDIYEQYF
NA	TRBV6-6	TRBJ2-5	TRBD2	TGTGCCAGCAGTTACGGCGGGAGGGTAGAGACCCAGTACTTC	CASSYGGRVETQYF
NA	TRBV11-2	TRBJ2-7	TRBD2	TGTGCCAGCAGCTCTAACGGACTAGCGGACTCCTACGAGCAGTACTTC	CASSSNGLADSYEQYF
once	TRBV19	TRBJ1-2	TRBD1	TGTGCCAGTAGTTTTCCAGGGGGCGCGGAAGGCTACACCTTC	CASSFPGGAEGYTF
NA	TRBV7-9	TRBJ2-7	NA	TGTGCCAGCAGCTTAGCGCTACAGGCCTCCTCCTACGAGCAGTACTTC	CASSLALQASSYEQYF
NA	TRBV6-5	TRBJ2-7	NA	TGTGCCAGCAGTTACTCGGGACTGGGGGCCTACGAGCAGTACTTC	CASSYSGLGAYEQYF
NA	TRBV2	TRBJ2-1	NA	TGTGCCAGCAGTCTTACTCGGATCTGGCAGTTCTTC	CASSLTRIWQFF
NA	TRBV19	TRBJ1-1	NA	TGTGCCAGTAGTATATGGGCTGAAGCTTTCTTT	CASSIWAEAFF
NA	TRBV7-6	TRBJ2-2	TRBD2	TGTGCCAGCAGCTTAGGGACTAGCGGGGGGAACACCGGGGAGCTGTTTTTT	CASSLGTSGGNTGELFF
once	TRBV20-1	TRBJ1-1	NA	TGCAGTGCTAGTCCAGGGAGCATGAACACTGAAGCTTTCTTT	CSASPGSMNTEAFF
NA	TRBV7-2	TRBJ1-5	NA	TGTGCCAGCAGCAGGGATCTCAATCAGCCCCAGCATTTT	CASSRDLNQPQHF
NA	TRBV5-1	TRBJ1-2	NA	TGCGCCAGCAGCCCGGGACATACTACTCCTAACTATGGCTACACCTTC	CASSPGHTTPNYGYTF
NA	TRBV24-1	TRBJ2-5	TRBD1	TGTGCCACCGGAAACGCCGGGACAGGGAACCGGGAGACCCAGTACTTC	CATGNAGTGNRETQYF
NA	TRBV11-2	TRBJ2-5	TRBD2	TGTGCCAGCAGCTTTGGGACTAGGCGAGAGACCCAGTACTTC	CASSFGTRRETQYF
NA	TRBV19	TRBJ2-1	NA	TGTGCCAGTAGTATAGTCCGACAATTGCAGGTTAATGAGCAGTTCTTC	CASSIVRQLQVNEQFF
NA	TRBV7-8	TRBJ2-2	NA	TGTGCCAGCAGCTTAGGTGGTAGTGGAGACACCGGGGAGCTGTTTTTT	CASSLGGSGDTGELFF
NA	TRBV18	TRBJ1-2	NA	TGTGCCAGCTCACCAGGGGGTAATGTGGGCTATGGCTACACCTTC	CASSPGGNVGYGYTF
NA	TRBV4-2	TRBJ1-2	NA	TGTGCCAGCAGCCAAGTGCCGGGACTGAATAACTATGGCTACACCTTC	CASSQVPGLNNYGYTF
NA	TRBV6-1	TRBJ2-7	NA	TGTGCCAGCAGTGAAAGGGAGGGGGCTTCCTACGAGCAGTACTTC	CASSEREGASYEQYF
few	TRBV10-3	TRBJ1-6	NA	TGTGCCATCAGTGATAAGAACTCACCCCTCCACTTT	CAISDKNSPLHF
once	TRBV24-1	TRBJ2-1	NA	TGTGCCACCAGTGATTCCTGGACCGGGTCGGGTGAGCAGTTCTTC	CATSDSWTGSGEQFF
NA	TRBV9	TRBJ2-1	NA	TGTGCCAGCAGCGCGGACCTTCACTCCTACAATGAGCAGTTCTTC	CASSADLHSYNEQFF
NA	TRBV24-1	TRBJ1-1	NA	TGTGCCACCAGTGATCCACCCCCCCCATTGAACACTGAAGCTTTCTTT	CATSDPPPPLNTEAFF
NA	TRBV4-1	TRBJ1-2	TRBD1	TGCGCCAGCAGGGACAGGGGCGGCTATGGCTACACCTTC	CASRDRGGYGYTF